Presented here are 4 T cell receptor beta chains from one specimen sequenced in a study of T cells in Graves' hyperthyroidism and ophthalmopathy. Regions amplified from RNA transcripts were the TCR beta CDR3 regions. An initial round of RT-PCR targeting the TCR CDR3 relied on the HTBI primer set. A single record per CDR3 protein comes from TCRdb applying MiXCR to the multiplex PCR reads. The repertoire holds about 600,000 distinct CDR3 sequences, with 15% to 20% as singletons. Specimen: blood. These receptors came from a woman in her forties with Graves' ophthalmopathy.

V is TRBV5-1 and J is TRBJ2-3, with D perhaps given as TRBD1 or TRBD2 (5 bases each). The V end was cut by 1 base, the J end by 5 bases, with 17 bases between. CDR1 SGHRS and CDR2 YFSETQ come from the germline V gene. The CDR3 runs 16 residues. CDR3 sequence reads: CASSLIGAPAVDTQYF. CDR3 sequence (DNA): TGCGCCAGCAGCTTGATCGGGGCGCCCGCAGTAGATACGCAGTATTTT.

Comment on this clonotype: One base away lies a much larger clone, so this may be a sequencing read error. The chain recombines TRBV2 with TRBJ2-7, with D unclear. V gave up 1 base and J gave up 2 bases, with 3 bases separating them. Germline CDR1 and CDR2: SNHLY and FYNNEI. The CDR3 extends over 12 amino acids. This CDR3 reads CASSEDTYEQYF. The CDR3 coding sequence is TGTGCCAGCAGTGAAGACACCTACGAGCAGTACTTC.

This clonotype was seen only a few times. V usage is TRBV29-1 and J usage is TRBJ1-2, with unresolved D. This CDR3 has 12 residues. CDR1 SQVTM and CDR2 ANQGSEA come from the germline V gene. Trimming removed 0 bases from V and 2 bases from J, with 4 bases in between. CDR3 nucleotides: TGCAGCGTTGAAGATCAGAACTATGGCTACACCTTC. Its translation: CSVEDQNYGYTF.

This clonotype was observed many times. This rearrangement joins TRBV7-8 to TRBJ2-5, with TRBD2 matching 10 bases. V lost 5 bases, J lost 3 bases, and 9 bases stayed unmatched. Germline CDR1 is SGHVS and CDR2 is FQNEAQ. This CDR3 is 16 amino acids long. CDR3 sequence reads: CASSPVTLAGEETQYF. The CDR3 DNA reads TGTGCCAGCAGCCCCGTCACCCTAGCGGGAGAAGAGACCCAGTACTTC.